The sequence of this T cell receptor (beta chain) was determined in a study of blood T cells in healthy people across ages. The V and J ends lost 6 bases and 1 base, in that order; junction bases with no gene match: 15. The CDR3 contains 18 residues. A second PCR of about 6 to 12 cycles used a sample-barcoded 5' primer and a J-beta primer mix. A single record per CDR3 protein comes from TCRdb applying MiXCR to the 5' RACE reads. The table has roughly 1,800,000 distinct CDR3 sequences, around half seen once; the top ten hold 2.1%. This chain links TRBV12-3 or TRBV12-4 with TRBJ2-1; 7 nucleotides line up with TRBD1. The sequenced sample was blood. The TCR comes from a woman in her forties in good health. The CDR3 bases are TGTGCCAGCAGGACTAAGGGCTCGGGACAGAGATCCTACAATGAGCAGTTCTTC. Residues: CASRTKGSGQRSYNEQFF.